The present entry profiles one T cell receptor (beta chain) with its context. Its antigen is undetermined. The data derive from a study of Ad26.COV2.S vaccination and SARS-CoV-2 variants. Study background: Administration of Ad26.COV2.S was intramuscular, either once or twice 56 days apart. General study findings and limits: Analyses of TCR breadth and depth may have underestimated total T cell responses. Measurement of non-spike TCR breadth gave similar results in vaccine and placebo recipients.

Profiled with immunoSEQ multiplex PCR; TCRdb holds only in-frame clones, not every one. The sample contains some 640,000 clones, 89% of which appear only once. The CDR3 extends over 16 amino acids. Germline lookup yields CDR1 LGHDT and CDR2 YNNKEL (reference sequence). V was shortened by 5 bases and J by 0 bases, with 14 bases between the two germline ends. Treatment specified: roughly 18 received Ad26.COV2.S at low or high dose, single or two shots; roughly five received placebo; per-sample allocation not given. It was on day 63 after the first vaccine or placebo injection that samples were taken. The individual, an adult aged 18-55 years, was a donor in Boston.

The chain employs TRBV3-1 (or the pseudogene TRBV3-2) and TRBJ2-1; possibly TRBD2 for D (6 bases). The sequencing used peripheral blood, collected in a trial of Ad26.COV2.S vaccine versus placebo. The sequence was collected from a person aged 18-65 years who received the Ad26.COV2.S COVID-19 vaccine or a placebo. CDR3 region: CASSFSGRSSYNEQFF. In DNA form, the CDR3 reads TGTGCCAGCAGCTTCAGCGGGCGGAGCTCCTACAATGAGCAGTTCTTC.